Listed below are T cell receptor beta chains from one sample, sequenced in a study of blood T cell repertoires in COVID-19. The assay was immunoSEQ multiplex PCR, and TCRdb's table has in-frame clones only and misses some. The sample records approximately 260,000 clones, 75% to 90% being singletons. Sequenced input: peripheral blood. These receptors came from a woman in her thirties or forties with acute or convalescent COVID-19. Both conserved end residues are part of each CDR3. Fields, in order: CDR3 DNA, CDR3 protein, clone size, V gene, J gene, D gene. A D gene is named only where the DNA matches it firmly. The size of a clone is reported for some rows only, either as once, few or many, or as a class for expanded clones.

TGTGCCAGCAGCTGGGGACTAGCGGGGGCGCGAGAGACCCAGTACTTC	CASSWGLAGARETQYF	once	TRBV5-6	TRBJ2-5	TRBD2
TGTGCCAGCTCACCAAAGACAGTCTACAATGAGCAGTTCTTC	CASSPKTVYNEQFF	-	TRBV18	TRBJ2-1	-
TGTGCCAGCAGTGAATTCCCGGGGTCGTACAATGAGCAGTTCTTC	CASSEFPGSYNEQFF	-	TRBV25-1	TRBJ2-1	-
TGTGCCAGCAGTTTTGGAGACAGGCTTAACTATGGCTACACCTTC	CASSFGDRLNYGYTF	-	TRBV27	TRBJ1-2	-
TGTGCCAGCAGCCTTACGGGGGGCGATGAAAAACTGTTTTTT	CASSLTGGDEKLFF	-	TRBV5-6	TRBJ1-4	-
TGCGCCAGCACAGAGGAACAGGTAATACCCGGGCAGCCCCAGCATTTT	CASTEEQVIPGQPQHF	-	TRBV23-1	TRBJ1-5	-
TGTGCCAGCAGCTTGGCCGGGCGGGCCTACAATGAGCAGTTCTTC	CASSLAGRAYNEQFF	-	TRBV5-6	TRBJ2-1	-
TGTGCCAGTTCCTTGGGGCGGTTCCGCACAGATACGCAGTATTTT	CASSLGRFRTDTQYF	-	TRBV2	TRBJ2-3	-
TGTGCCACCAGGAAGCCACCCGAAAAACTGTTTTTT	CATRKPPEKLFF	-	TRBV15	TRBJ1-4	-
TGTGCCAGCGATAGCGGCGGGGAGGTGAGTGAGCAGTTCTTC	CASDSGGEVSEQFF	-	TRBV2	TRBJ2-1	-
TGTGCCAGCCATTCCCAGGGGGCTGGTAATTCACCCCTCCACTTT	CASHSQGAGNSPLHF	-	TRBV3-1/TRBV3-2	TRBJ1-6	TRBD1
TGTGCCACCAGTGATTCGAAGACAGGGGTGGGCACTGAAGCTTTCTTT	CATSDSKTGVGTEAFF	once	TRBV24-1	TRBJ1-1	TRBD1
TGTGCCAGCAGCGCCGCTGTGGGAGTTGAGACCCAGTACTTC	CASSAAVGVETQYF	once	TRBV9	TRBJ2-5	-
TGCGCCAGCAGCCCCGGGGCAGGGCGGGGCACCGGGGAGCTGTTTTTT	CASSPGAGRGTGELFF	once	TRBV5-1	TRBJ2-2	-
TGTGCCAGCAGCCGACAGGGGAACACTGAAGCTTTCTTT	CASSRQGNTEAFF	few	TRBV12-3/TRBV12-4	TRBJ1-1	TRBD1
TGTGCCAGCACTATCGGCCTAGCGGGGGGGCTAAGGGCCGGGGAGCTGTTTTTT	CASTIGLAGGLRAGELFF	-	TRBV2	TRBJ2-2	TRBD2
TGCGCCAGCAGCCAAGAGGAGGCAGGGGCATTAGGTGGCTACACCTTC	CASSQEEAGALGGYTF	-	TRBV4-1	TRBJ1-2	-
TGTGCCAGCAGCTTAGCCAGGGTGAGCAATCAGCCCCAGCATTTT	CASSLARVSNQPQHF	-	TRBV7-2	TRBJ1-5	-
TGTGCCAGCAGTTACTCGTTAAGCAATCAGCCCCAGCATTTT	CASSYSLSNQPQHF	-	TRBV6-2/TRBV6-3	TRBJ1-5	-
TGTGCCAGCAGTGAGCGCGGGGCCACAGATACGCAGTATTTT	CASSERGATDTQYF	-	TRBV6-4	TRBJ2-3	-
TGTGCCAGCAGTTCACGGGGACTGAGCACAGATACGCAGTATTTT	CASSSRGLSTDTQYF	-	TRBV2	TRBJ2-3	-
TGCGCCAGTCGCGCGGCGGGGGGCCTCATGCGGAGTGGCTACACCTTC	CASRAAGGLMRSGYTF	-	TRBV10-2	TRBJ1-2	-
TGCGCCAGCAGCTTGGGCCCGGGACAGGGGGCGCAAGGCTATGGCTACACCTTC	CASSLGPGQGAQGYGYTF	-	TRBV5-1	TRBJ1-2	TRBD1
TGTGCCAGCAGCCAATTCGGACAGACCGGGAGGACCGGGGAGCTGTTTTTT	CASSQFGQTGRTGELFF	-	TRBV5-6	TRBJ2-2	-
TGCGCCAGCAGCCCCCAGGCCCCTCCACAGACTGGAAACACCATATATTTT	CASSPQAPPQTGNTIYF	once	TRBV4-1	TRBJ1-3	-
TGTGCCAGCAGCCAGACCACAGGGGGCCAAAGGGATGAGCAGTTCTTC	CASSQTTGGQRDEQFF	-	TRBV7-9	TRBJ2-1	TRBD1
TGTGCCAGCAGCTTAGGGTCCAGGGAAAGCAATCAGCCCCAGCATTTT	CASSLGSRESNQPQHF	-	TRBV11-3	TRBJ1-5	-
TGTGCCAGCAGTGACTTACCGGGACAGGGGTCCTACAATGAGCAGTTCTTC	CASSDLPGQGSYNEQFF	-	TRBV6-1	TRBJ2-1	TRBD1
TGTGCTAGTGGTTTGGCAAGGGGAAAACTGTTTTTT	CASGLARGKLFF	-	TRBV12-5	TRBJ1-4	-
TGCGCCAGCAGCTCAGATACAGGGTACTCACCCCTCCACTTT	CASSSDTGYSPLHF	-	TRBV5-1	TRBJ1-6	-
TGTGCCAGTGGGGACACAGGGGGCTCACCCCTCCACTTT	CASGDTGGSPLHF	few	TRBV7-9	TRBJ1-6	TRBD1
TGCAGCGTCAATCGCGGGAACGGCTACACCTTC	CSVNRGNGYTF	-	TRBV29-1	TRBJ1-2	-
TGTGCCAGCTCACTAAGAAGGTTCGGGAATCAGCCCCAGCATTTT	CASSLRRFGNQPQHF	-	TRBV18	TRBJ1-5	-
TGTGCCAGCAGTGAAGCAGGCGGGGGTGAGACCCAGTACTTC	CASSEAGGGETQYF	-	TRBV2	TRBJ2-5	TRBD2
TGTGCCAGCTCAACAGGGGTGGGGGATACGCAGTATTTT	CASSTGVGDTQYF	-	TRBV18	TRBJ2-3	TRBD1
TGTGCCATCAGTGAGTTTGTAGAAGACAATGAGCAGTTCTTC	CAISEFVEDNEQFF	-	TRBV10-3	TRBJ2-1	-
TGTGCCAGTAGTGCCAGACAGACCTCCTCTGGAAACACCATATATTTT	CASSARQTSSGNTIYF	-	TRBV19	TRBJ1-3	-
TGTGCCAGCAGCTTAGGCCTAGGGGACTATGGCTACACCTTC	CASSLGLGDYGYTF	-	TRBV5-5	TRBJ1-2	-
TGTGCCAGCAGTAGACGCCGGGGGAACACTGAAGCTTTCTTT	CASSRRRGNTEAFF	-	TRBV28	TRBJ1-1	-
TGTGCCAGTAGTTCCAGGTTGAATCAGCCCCAGCATTTT	CASSSRLNQPQHF	-	TRBV19	TRBJ1-5	-
TGTGCCTGGAGTGCTCCTTCGACAGGGATGAACACTGAAGCTTTCTTT	CAWSAPSTGMNTEAFF	-	TRBV30	TRBJ1-1	TRBD1
TGTGCCACCAGACCGGGACACATTAATTCACCCCTCCACTTT	CATRPGHINSPLHF	few	TRBV24-1	TRBJ1-6	-
TGTGCCAGCAGTCTCCACGGGTATGGCTACACCTTC	CASSLHGYGYTF	-	TRBV9	TRBJ1-2	-